These T cell receptor beta chains were read from a single sample in a study of blood T cell repertoires in COVID-19. Generated by immunoSEQ multiplex PCR, the TCRdb table keeps only in-frame clones and is missing some. The sample carries roughly 150,000 clones, 65% to 90% recorded once. The sequenced sample was peripheral blood. The receptors come from a middle-aged man with acute or convalescent COVID-19. Each CDR3 is given with its conserved first and last residue. Each record gives: D gene, CDR3 length, V gene, clone size, J gene, CDR3 protein, CDR3 DNA. D genes are given only for firm matches. Clone size is stated in some rows and not others, as once, few, many or a class when expanded.

TRBD1	15	TRBV19	few	TRBJ2-1	CASSIGQGGYNEQFF	TGTGCCAGTAGTATAGGACAGGGGGGATACAATGAGCAGTTCTTC
TRBD2	15	TRBV3-1/TRBV3-2	NA	TRBJ2-5	CASSQRAGRGETQYF	TGTGCCAGCAGCCAACGAGCGGGACGGGGAGAGACCCAGTACTTC
NA	14	TRBV28	few	TRBJ2-1	CASSFALTYNEQFF	TGTGCCAGCAGTTTTGCCCTAACCTACAATGAGCAGTTCTTC
NA	15	TRBV5-4	few	TRBJ2-5	CASSFRRGSQETQYF	TGTGCCAGCAGCTTTCGGAGGGGATCACAAGAGACCCAGTACTTC
NA	16	TRBV23-1	once	TRBJ2-1	CASSQSPIAGNNEQFF	TGCGCCAGCAGTCAATCGCCGATCGCGGGCAACAATGAGCAGTTCTTC
TRBD2	14	TRBV7-3	NA	TRBJ2-7	CASSLMGGSGEQYF	TGTGCCAGCAGCTTAATGGGCGGGAGCGGCGAGCAGTACTTC
NA	16	TRBV29-1	NA	TRBJ2-1	CSVEPQSAGATNEQFF	TGCAGCGTTGAACCCCAGTCTGCGGGGGCAACCAATGAGCAGTTCTTC
TRBD1	14	TRBV19	NA	TRBJ1-5	CASSRTGAHQPQHF	TGTGCCAGTAGTAGGACAGGGGCACACCAGCCCCAGCATTTT
NA	14	TRBV6-5	NA	TRBJ2-7	CASSYSAPAYEQYF	TGTGCCAGCAGTTATTCAGCGCCCGCCTACGAGCAGTACTTC
NA	14	TRBV9	once	TRBJ1-1	CASSVQGGGTEAFF	TGTGCCAGCAGCGTACAGGGTGGCGGCACTGAAGCTTTCTTT
TRBD2	17	TRBV24-1	NA	TRBJ2-1	CATSDPRTSGGEYEQFF	TGTGCCACCAGTGACCCGAGGACTAGCGGGGGGGAGTATGAGCAGTTCTTC
NA	15	TRBV27	few	TRBJ1-4	CASTITGNPGEKLFF	TGTGCCAGCACCATCACCGGGAACCCCGGTGAAAAACTGTTTTTT
TRBD1	15	TRBV28	NA	TRBJ2-7	CASSLTPRTGGSPYF	TGTGCCAGCAGTTTAACCCCTCGGACAGGGGGGAGTCCGTACTTC
NA	14	TRBV27	NA	TRBJ1-2	CASSRGGFHYGYTF	TGTGCCAGCAGCCGCGGGGGGTTTCACTATGGCTACACCTTC
NA	14	TRBV11-3	NA	TRBJ2-7	CASRREALSYEQYF	TGTGCCAGCAGAAGGGAGGCCCTCTCCTACGAGCAGTACTTC
NA	16	TRBV19	NA	TRBJ2-2	CASNQPGFWDTGELFF	TGTGCCAGTAATCAACCAGGGTTCTGGGACACCGGGGAGCTGTTTTTT
TRBD2	16	TRBV19	NA	TRBJ2-2	CASSPIAGRGTGELFF	TGTGCCAGTAGTCCTATAGCGGGTAGGGGCACCGGGGAGCTGTTTTTT
NA	13	TRBV12-3/TRBV12-4	NA	TRBJ2-7	CASRKTVSYEQYF	TGTGCCAGCAGGAAGACAGTCTCCTACGAGCAGTACTTC
NA	17	TRBV3-1/TRBV3-2	NA	TRBJ1-5	CASSQDPQVSENQPQHF	TGTGCCAGCAGCCAAGATCCCCAGGTTTCAGAAAATCAGCCCCAGCATTTT
NA	15	TRBV6-6	NA	TRBJ1-1	CASRRQIFMNTEAFF	TGTGCCAGCCGTCGACAGATATTTATGAACACTGAAGCTTTCTTT
TRBD2	14	TRBV11-3	NA	TRBJ2-5	CASSNKREQETQYF	TGTGCCAGCAGCAACAAGCGGGAACAAGAGACCCAGTACTTC
NA	13	TRBV5-4	NA	TRBJ2-7	CASSKGAFPEQYF	TGTGCCAGCAGCAAAGGGGCCTTCCCCGAGCAGTACTTC
NA	16	TRBV2	NA	TRBJ2-7	CASTAGWAGSSYEQYF	TGTGCCAGCACGGCAGGCTGGGCAGGAAGCTCCTACGAGCAGTACTTC
NA	13	TRBV7-9	few	TRBJ2-7	CASSLGASYEQYF	TGTGCCAGCAGCTTGGGGGCCTCCTACGAGCAGTACTTC
TRBD2	16	TRBV6-6	NA	TRBJ2-7	CASSYSASGGSYEQYF	TGTGCCAGCAGTTACTCAGCTAGCGGGGGGTCCTACGAGCAGTACTTC
NA	14	TRBV18	NA	TRBJ2-7	CASSLPGQANEQYF	TGTGCCAGCTCATTACCGGGACAAGCAAACGAGCAGTACTTC
NA	15	TRBV27	NA	TRBJ2-2	CASTAQGPYTGELFF	TGTGCCAGCACCGCCCAGGGGCCCTACACCGGGGAGCTGTTTTTT
TRBD1	14	TRBV10-3	NA	TRBJ2-2	CAISEGQGAGELFF	TGTGCCATCAGTGAGGGACAGGGGGCCGGGGAGCTGTTTTTT
TRBD1	16	TRBV5-1	NA	TRBJ1-2	CASSLYGTGKDYGYTF	TGCGCCAGCAGCTTGTATGGGACAGGGAAGGACTATGGCTACACCTTC
NA	13	TRBV5-6	NA	TRBJ2-7	CASSLNRAHEQYF	TGTGCCAGCAGCTTGAACAGGGCCCACGAGCAGTACTTC
NA	13	TRBV19	once	TRBJ1-2	CASSPTAFYGYTF	TGTGCCAGTAGTCCTACAGCCTTCTATGGCTACACCTTC
TRBD1	16	TRBV7-9	NA	TRBJ1-1	CASSLTWTGPNTEAFF	TGTGCCAGCAGCTTAACCTGGACAGGACCGAACACTGAAGCTTTCTTT
NA	16	TRBV24-1	once	TRBJ2-6	CATSYREQAGANVLTF	TGTGCCACCAGCTACAGGGAACAGGCTGGGGCCAACGTCCTGACTTTC
TRBD1	14	TRBV19	NA	TRBJ1-6	CASAGTGGNSPLHF	TGTGCCAGTGCCGGGACAGGGGGTAATTCACCCCTCCACTTT
TRBD1	15	TRBV5-6	NA	TRBJ1-1	CASRQDDRDNAEAFF	TGTGCCAGCAGACAGGACGACAGGGATAATGCTGAAGCTTTCTTT
NA	16	TRBV28	NA	TRBJ2-5	CASSLFGGAGQETQYF	TGTGCCAGCAGTTTATTTGGGGGGGCGGGACAAGAGACCCAGTACTTC
TRBD1	15	TRBV5-1	NA	TRBJ2-2	CASSLGQGGTGELFF	TGCGCCAGCAGCTTGGGACAGGGGGGCACCGGGGAGCTGTTTTTT
TRBD1	16	TRBV28	NA	TRBJ1-3	CASSPPRDSYGNTIYF	TGTGCCAGCAGTCCCCCCCGGGACAGCTATGGAAACACCATATATTTT
NA	11	TRBV12-3/TRBV12-4	few	TRBJ1-5	CATRGGGPQHF	TGTGCCACCCGAGGGGGGGGCCCCCAGCATTTT
NA	15	TRBV14	NA	TRBJ1-1	CASSPLGQRNTEAFF	TGTGCCAGCAGCCCCCTAGGACAGAGGAACACTGAAGCTTTCTTT
NA	15	TRBV5-4	once	TRBJ1-3	CASSLQQGAGNTIYF	TGTGCCAGCAGCTTACAACAGGGTGCTGGAAACACCATATATTTT
NA	15	TRBV5-6	NA	TRBJ1-1	CASSLRYGLNTEAFF	TGTGCCAGCAGCTTGAGGTACGGGTTGAACACTGAAGCTTTCTTT
TRBD1	18	TRBV11-2	NA	TRBJ1-2	CASSLSASGGNFHYGYTF	TGTGCCAGCAGCTTATCGGCGTCAGGGGGCAACTTCCACTATGGCTACACCTTC
NA	13	TRBV6-6	NA	TRBJ2-1	CASSYESYNEQFF	TGTGCCAGCAGTTATGAGAGCTACAATGAGCAGTTCTTC
TRBD1	14	TRBV4-1	NA	TRBJ2-7	CASSQRDRAYEQYF	TGCGCCAGCAGCCAACGGGACAGAGCCTACGAGCAGTACTTC
NA	14	TRBV11-2	NA	TRBJ2-5	CASSLVQGPVAQYF	TGTGCCAGCAGCTTAGTCCAGGGGCCCGTTGCCCAGTACTTC
NA	13	TRBV7-2	NA	TRBJ1-2	CASSKQVNYGYTF	TGTGCCAGCAGCAAACAGGTGAACTATGGCTACACCTTC
TRBD1	15	TRBV5-1	NA	TRBJ1-1	CASSPGQGAWAEAFF	TGCGCCAGCAGCCCCGGACAGGGGGCGTGGGCTGAAGCTTTCTTT
NA	14	TRBV25-1	NA	TRBJ1-2	CASSEYGRGDGYTF	TGTGCCAGCAGTGAATACGGCAGGGGAGATGGCTACACCTTC
NA	13	TRBV4-1	NA	TRBJ1-6	CASTQPQESPLHF	TGCGCCAGCACCCAACCCCAAGAGTCACCCCTCCACTTT
TRBD1	17	TRBV5-1	NA	TRBJ2-1	CASSFGSLGQGRHEQFF	TGCGCCAGCAGCTTTGGTTCACTGGGACAGGGAAGGCATGAGCAGTTCTTC
TRBD1	16	TRBV5-1	once	TRBJ2-7	CASSLGWQGEKDEQYF	TGCGCCAGCAGCTTGGGGTGGCAGGGGGAGAAGGACGAGCAGTACTTC
TRBD1	15	TRBV6-5	NA	TRBJ2-7	CASSLKTGGAGEQYF	TGTGCCAGCAGCCTAAAGACAGGGGGCGCAGGCGAGCAGTACTTC
NA	16	TRBV5-4	NA	TRBJ2-2	CASRDGGTAFTGELFF	TGTGCCAGCAGGGATGGGGGGACAGCCTTCACCGGGGAGCTGTTTTTT
TRBD1	16	TRBV27	few	TRBJ1-5	CASSLGAIQGPEAQHF	TGTGCCAGCAGTTTGGGTGCGATACAGGGGCCGGAGGCCCAGCATTTT
NA	15	TRBV19	NA	TRBJ2-5	CASSIMRGNQETQYF	TGTGCCAGTAGTATAATGAGAGGGAACCAAGAGACCCAGTACTTC
NA	16	TRBV18	NA	TRBJ2-2	CASSSRRGTITGELFF	TGTGCCAGCTCCTCGCGGAGGGGCACCATCACCGGGGAGCTGTTTTTT
NA	15	TRBV5-1	NA	TRBJ2-7	CASSLVGDVVYEQYF	TGCGCCAGCAGCTTGGTCGGGGATGTTGTTTACGAGCAGTACTTC
TRBD2	14	TRBV6-6	NA	TRBJ2-7	CAANPSGDIIEQYF	TGTGCCGCTAACCCTAGCGGGGATATTATCGAGCAGTACTTC
NA	17	TRBV3-1/TRBV3-2	NA	TRBJ1-3	CASSQALGVLSGNTIYF	TGTGCCAGCAGCCAAGCATTAGGGGTCCTTTCTGGAAACACCATATATTTT